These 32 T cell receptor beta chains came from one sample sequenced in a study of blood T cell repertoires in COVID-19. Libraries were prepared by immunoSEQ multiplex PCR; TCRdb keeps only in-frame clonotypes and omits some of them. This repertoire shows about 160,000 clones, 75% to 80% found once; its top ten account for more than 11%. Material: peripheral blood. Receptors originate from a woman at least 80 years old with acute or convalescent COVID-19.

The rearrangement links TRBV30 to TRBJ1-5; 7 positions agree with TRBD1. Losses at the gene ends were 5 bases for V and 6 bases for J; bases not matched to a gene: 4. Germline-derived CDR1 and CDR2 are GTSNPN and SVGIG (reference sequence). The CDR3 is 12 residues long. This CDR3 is CAWSTGVQPQHF. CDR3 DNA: TGTGCCTGGTCTACAGGGGTTCAGCCCCAGCATTTT.

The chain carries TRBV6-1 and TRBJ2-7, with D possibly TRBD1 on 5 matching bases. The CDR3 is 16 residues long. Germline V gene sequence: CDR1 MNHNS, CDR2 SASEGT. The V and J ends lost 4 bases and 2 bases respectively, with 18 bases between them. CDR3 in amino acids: CASSGPGQGDPYEQYF. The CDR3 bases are TGTGCCAGCAGTGGACCTGGGCAGGGTGATCCCTACGAGCAGTACTTC.

The CDR3 loop is CASSVSGGSGNQPQHF. For the CDR3, the DNA is TGTGCCAGCAGCGTATCAGGGGGGTCCGGCAATCAGCCCCAGCATTTT. This chain uses TRBV11-2 with TRBJ1-5, with 7 positions matching TRBD1. V trimming: 5 bases; J trimming: 2 bases; junction bases outside the gene matches: 9. Germline V CDR1 and CDR2: SGHAT, FQNNGV. The CDR3 has 16 amino acids.

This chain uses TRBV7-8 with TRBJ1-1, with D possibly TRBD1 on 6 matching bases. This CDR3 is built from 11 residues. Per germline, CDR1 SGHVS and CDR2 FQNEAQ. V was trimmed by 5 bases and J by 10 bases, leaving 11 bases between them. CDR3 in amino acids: CASSQGGVAFF. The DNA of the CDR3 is TGTGCCAGCAGCCAAGGGGGAGTAGCTTTCTTT.

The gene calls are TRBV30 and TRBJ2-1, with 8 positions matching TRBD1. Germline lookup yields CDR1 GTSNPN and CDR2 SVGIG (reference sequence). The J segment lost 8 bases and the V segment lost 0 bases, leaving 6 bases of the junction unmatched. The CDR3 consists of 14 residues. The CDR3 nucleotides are TGTGCCTGGAGTGTAACCAGGGGGCTCGATGAGCAGTTCTTC. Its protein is CAWSVTRGLDEQFF.

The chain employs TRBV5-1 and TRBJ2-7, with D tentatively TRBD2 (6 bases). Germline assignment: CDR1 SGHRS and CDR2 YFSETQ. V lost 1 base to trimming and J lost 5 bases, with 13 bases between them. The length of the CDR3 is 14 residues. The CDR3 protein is CASSLYPGVDEQYF. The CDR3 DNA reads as TGCGCCAGCAGCTTGTACCCGGGAGTCGACGAGCAGTACTTC.

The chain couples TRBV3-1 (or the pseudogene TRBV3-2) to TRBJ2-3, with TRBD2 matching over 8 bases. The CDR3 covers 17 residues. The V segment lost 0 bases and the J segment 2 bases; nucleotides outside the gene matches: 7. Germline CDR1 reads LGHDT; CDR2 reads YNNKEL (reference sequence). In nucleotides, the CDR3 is TGTGCCAGCAGCCAAGATAGGGCGGGGGGACACACAGATACGCAGTATTTT. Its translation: CASSQDRAGGHTDTQYF.

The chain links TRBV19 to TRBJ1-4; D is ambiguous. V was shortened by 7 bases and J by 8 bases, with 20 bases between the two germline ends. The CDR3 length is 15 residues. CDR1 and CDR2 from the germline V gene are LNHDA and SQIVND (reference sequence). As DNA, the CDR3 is TGTGCCAGTACCCCGATATCAGCGGGGAGGGAAAAACTGTTTTTT. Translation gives CASTPISAGREKLFF. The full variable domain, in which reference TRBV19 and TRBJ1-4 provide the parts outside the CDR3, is DGGITQSPKYLFRKEGQNVTLSCEQNLNHDAMYWYRQDPGQGLRLIYYSQIVNDFQKGDIAEGYSVSREKKESFPLTVTSAQKNPTAFYLCASTPISAGREKLFFGSGTQLSVL.

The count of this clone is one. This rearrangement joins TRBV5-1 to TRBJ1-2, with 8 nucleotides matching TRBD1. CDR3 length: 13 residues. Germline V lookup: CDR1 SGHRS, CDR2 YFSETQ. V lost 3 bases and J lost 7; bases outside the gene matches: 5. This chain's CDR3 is CASSYQGAVGYTF. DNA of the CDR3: TGCGCCAGCAGCTACCAGGGGGCCGTTGGCTACACCTTC.

Here the CDR3 reads CASRRRDFEYYTF. The CDR3 DNA reads as TGTGCCAGCAGGAGGCGAGATTTCGAGTACTACACCTTC. V usage is TRBV2 and J usage is TRBJ1-2; D gene unclear. V shed 6 bases and J shed 10 bases, with 18 bases lying between them. CDR3 length: 13 residues. The germline V gene has CDR1 SNHLY and CDR2 FYNNEI.

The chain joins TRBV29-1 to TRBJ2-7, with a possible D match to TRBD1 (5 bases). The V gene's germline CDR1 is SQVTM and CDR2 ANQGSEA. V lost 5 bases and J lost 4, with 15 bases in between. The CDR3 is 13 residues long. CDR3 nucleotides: TGCAGCGTTAGGACGCAGGGTCCGTACGAGCAGTACTTC. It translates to CSVRTQGPYEQYF.

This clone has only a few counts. The CDR3 loop reads CASSLAVRSNYGYTF. The CDR3 nucleotides are TGTGCCAGCAGCTTAGCCGTTAGATCTAACTATGGCTACACCTTC. This chain links TRBV7-2 with TRBJ1-2; no firm D call. This CDR3 has 15 amino acids. CDR1 is SGHTA and CDR2 is FQGNSA in the germline V gene. The V gene lost 0 bases and the J gene lost 0 bases, with 8 bases spanning the gap. Complete variable domain (other parts from reference TRBV7-2 and TRBJ1-2): GAGVSQSPSNKVTEKGKDVELRCDPISGHTALYWYRQSLGQGLEFLIYFQGNSAPDKSGLPSDRFSAERTGGSVSTLTIQRTQQEDSAVYLCASSLAVRSNYGYTFGSGTRLTVV.

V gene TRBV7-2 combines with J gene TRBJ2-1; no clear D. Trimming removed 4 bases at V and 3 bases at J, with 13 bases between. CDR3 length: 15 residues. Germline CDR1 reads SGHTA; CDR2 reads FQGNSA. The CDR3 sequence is CASSSDTGFYNEQFF. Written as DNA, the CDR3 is TGTGCCAGCAGCTCAGACACCGGCTTCTACAATGAGCAGTTCTTC.

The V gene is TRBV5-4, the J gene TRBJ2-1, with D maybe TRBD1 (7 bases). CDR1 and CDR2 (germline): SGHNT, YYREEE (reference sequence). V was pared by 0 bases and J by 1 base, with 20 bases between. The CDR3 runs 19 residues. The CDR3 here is CASSLEGALSGTSYNEQFF. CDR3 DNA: TGTGCCAGCAGCTTGGAGGGGGCCCTTAGCGGCACATCCTACAATGAGCAGTTCTTC.

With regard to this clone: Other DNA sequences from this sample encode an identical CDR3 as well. For the CDR3, the DNA is TGTGCCAGTAGTACCCCGGGGGCTAACTATGGCTACACCTTC. Protein: CASSTPGANYGYTF. This chain connects TRBV19 to TRBJ1-2; D is possibly TRBD1 (5 bases). The germline CDR1 and CDR2 sequences are LNHDA and SQIVND (reference sequence). The ends were cut back, 4 bases at V and 0 bases at J, with 9 bases in the middle. This CDR3 has 14 residues.

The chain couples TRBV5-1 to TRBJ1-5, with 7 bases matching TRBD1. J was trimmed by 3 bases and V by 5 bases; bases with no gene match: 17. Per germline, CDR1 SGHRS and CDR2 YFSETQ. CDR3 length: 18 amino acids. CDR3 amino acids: CASSGRRAAGGFNQPQHF. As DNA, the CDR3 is TGCGCCAGCAGTGGTAGGCGCGCGGCAGGGGGATTCAATCAGCCCCAGCATTTT.

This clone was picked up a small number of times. CDR3 coding DNA: TGCGCCAGCAGCCAAGCCACTACCCCCGACGCCCAGCAGTACTTC. Encoded protein: CASSQATTPDAQQYF. The chain has TRBV4-1 and TRBJ2-7; D is unresolved. The V and J ends lost 1 base and 8 bases respectively, with 18 bases between them. The V gene's germline CDR1 is MGHRA and CDR2 YSYEKL. The CDR3 is 15 residues long.

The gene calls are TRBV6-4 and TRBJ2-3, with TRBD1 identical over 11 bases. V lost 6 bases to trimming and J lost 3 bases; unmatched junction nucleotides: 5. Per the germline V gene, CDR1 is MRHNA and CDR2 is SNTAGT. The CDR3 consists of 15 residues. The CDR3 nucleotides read TGTGCCAGCAGACCCGGGACAGGGGGGACAGATACGCAGTATTTT. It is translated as CASRPGTGGTDTQYF.

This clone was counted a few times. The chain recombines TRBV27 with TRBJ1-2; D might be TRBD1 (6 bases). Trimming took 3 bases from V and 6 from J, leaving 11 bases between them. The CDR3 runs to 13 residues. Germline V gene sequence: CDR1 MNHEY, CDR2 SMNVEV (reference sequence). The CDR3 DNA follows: TGTGCCAGCAGTTTCCGGGCAGGGGATGGCTACACCTTC. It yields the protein CASSFRAGDGYTF.

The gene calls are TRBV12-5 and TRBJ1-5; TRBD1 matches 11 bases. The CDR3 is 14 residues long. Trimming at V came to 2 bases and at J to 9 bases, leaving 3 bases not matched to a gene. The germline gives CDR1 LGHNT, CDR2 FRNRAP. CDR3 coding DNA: TGTGCTAGTGGTTTGAGGACAGGGGGCTCGCCCCAGCATTTT. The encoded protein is CASGLRTGGSPQHF.

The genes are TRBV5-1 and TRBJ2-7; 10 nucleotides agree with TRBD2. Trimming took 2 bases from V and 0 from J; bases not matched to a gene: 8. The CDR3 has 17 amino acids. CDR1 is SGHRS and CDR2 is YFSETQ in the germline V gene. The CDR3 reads CASSLAGGRINSYEQYF. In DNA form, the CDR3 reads TGCGCCAGCAGCTTAGCGGGAGGGCGGATAAACTCCTACGAGCAGTACTTC.

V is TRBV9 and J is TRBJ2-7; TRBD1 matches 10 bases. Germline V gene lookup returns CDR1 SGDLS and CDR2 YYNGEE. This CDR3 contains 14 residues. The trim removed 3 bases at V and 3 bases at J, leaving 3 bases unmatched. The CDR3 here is CASSGGQGYYEQYF. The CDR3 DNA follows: TGTGCCAGCAGCGGGGGACAGGGGTACTACGAGCAGTACTTC.

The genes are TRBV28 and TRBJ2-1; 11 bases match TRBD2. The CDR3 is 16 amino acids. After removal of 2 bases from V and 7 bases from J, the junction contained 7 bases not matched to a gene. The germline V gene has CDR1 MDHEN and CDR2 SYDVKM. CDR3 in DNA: TGTGCCAGCAGTTTAGTCTCGACTAGCGGGACGAATGAGCAGTTCTTC. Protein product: CASSLVSTSGTNEQFF.

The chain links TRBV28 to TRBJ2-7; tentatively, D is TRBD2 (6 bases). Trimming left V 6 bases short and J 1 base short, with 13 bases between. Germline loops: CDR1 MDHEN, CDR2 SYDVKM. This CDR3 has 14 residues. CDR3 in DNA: TGTGCCAGCAGGAGAATAGCGGATTCCTACGAGCAGTACTTC. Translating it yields CASRRIADSYEQYF.

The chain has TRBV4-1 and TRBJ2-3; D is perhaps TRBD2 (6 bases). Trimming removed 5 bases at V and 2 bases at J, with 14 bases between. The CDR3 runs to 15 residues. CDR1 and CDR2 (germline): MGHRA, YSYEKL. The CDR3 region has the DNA TGCGCCAGCAGCGGTCAGGCGGGGTACACAGATACGCAGTATTTT. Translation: CASSGQAGYTDTQYF.

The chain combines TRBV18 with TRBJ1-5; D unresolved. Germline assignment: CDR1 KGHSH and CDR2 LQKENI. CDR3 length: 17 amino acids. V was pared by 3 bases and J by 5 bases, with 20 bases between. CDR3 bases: TGTGCCAGCTCACCGGTGGCAGACTCACGGATACATCAGCCCCAGCATTTT. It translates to CASSPVADSRIHQPQHF. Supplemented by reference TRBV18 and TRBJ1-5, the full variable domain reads NAGVMQNPRHLVRRRGQEARLRCSPMKGHSHVYWYRQLPEEGLKFMVYLQKENIIDESGMPKERFSAEFPKEGPSILRIQQVVRGDSAAYFCASSPVADSRIHQPQHFGDGTRLSIL.

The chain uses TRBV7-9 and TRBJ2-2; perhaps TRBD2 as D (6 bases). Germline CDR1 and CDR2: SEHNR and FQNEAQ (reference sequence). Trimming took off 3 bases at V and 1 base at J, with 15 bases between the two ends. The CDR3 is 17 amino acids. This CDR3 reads CASSLMGTLRNTGELFF. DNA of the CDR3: TGTGCCAGCAGCTTGATGGGGACTCTCAGGAACACCGGGGAGCTGTTTTTT.

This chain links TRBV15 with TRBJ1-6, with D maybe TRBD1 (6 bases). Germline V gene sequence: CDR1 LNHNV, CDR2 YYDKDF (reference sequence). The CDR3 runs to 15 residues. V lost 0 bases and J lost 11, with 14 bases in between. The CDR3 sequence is CATSRDGQGMTPLHF. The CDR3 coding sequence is TGTGCCACCAGCAGAGATGGCCAGGGGATGACACCCCTCCACTTT.

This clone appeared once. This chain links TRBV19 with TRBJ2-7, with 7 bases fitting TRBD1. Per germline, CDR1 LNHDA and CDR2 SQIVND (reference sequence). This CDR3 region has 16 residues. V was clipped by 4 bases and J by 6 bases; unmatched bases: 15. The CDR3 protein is CASSNNAGTVSSEQYF. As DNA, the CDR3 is TGTGCCAGTAGTAACAACGCCGGGACAGTAAGCAGCGAGCAGTACTTC.

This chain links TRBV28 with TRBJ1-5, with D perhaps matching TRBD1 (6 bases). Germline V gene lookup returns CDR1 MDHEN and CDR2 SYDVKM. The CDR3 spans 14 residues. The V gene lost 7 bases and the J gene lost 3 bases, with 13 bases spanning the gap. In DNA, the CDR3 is TGTGCCAGCACGTGGACAGCCAACAATCAGCCCCAGCATTTT. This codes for CASTWTANNQPQHF.

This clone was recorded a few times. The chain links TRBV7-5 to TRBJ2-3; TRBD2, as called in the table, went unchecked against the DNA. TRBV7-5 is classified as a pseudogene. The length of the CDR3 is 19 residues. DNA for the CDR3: TGTGCCAGAACTTCACCACGGATCAAGACTAGCGGAAGCACAGATACGCAGTATTTT. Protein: CARTSPRIKTSGSTDTQYF.

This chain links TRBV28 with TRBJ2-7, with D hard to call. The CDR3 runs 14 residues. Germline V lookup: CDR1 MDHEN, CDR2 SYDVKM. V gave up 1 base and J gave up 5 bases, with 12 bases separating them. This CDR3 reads CASSLLGSLDEQYF. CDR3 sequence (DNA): TGTGCCAGCAGTTTATTGGGCAGTCTGGACGAGCAGTACTTC. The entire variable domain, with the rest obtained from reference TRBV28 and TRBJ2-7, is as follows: DVKVTQSSRYLVKRTGEKVFLECVQDMDHENMFWYRQDPGLGLRLIYFSYDVKMKEKGDIPEGYSVSREKKERFSLILESASTNQTSMYLCASSLLGSLDEQYFGPGTRLTVT.